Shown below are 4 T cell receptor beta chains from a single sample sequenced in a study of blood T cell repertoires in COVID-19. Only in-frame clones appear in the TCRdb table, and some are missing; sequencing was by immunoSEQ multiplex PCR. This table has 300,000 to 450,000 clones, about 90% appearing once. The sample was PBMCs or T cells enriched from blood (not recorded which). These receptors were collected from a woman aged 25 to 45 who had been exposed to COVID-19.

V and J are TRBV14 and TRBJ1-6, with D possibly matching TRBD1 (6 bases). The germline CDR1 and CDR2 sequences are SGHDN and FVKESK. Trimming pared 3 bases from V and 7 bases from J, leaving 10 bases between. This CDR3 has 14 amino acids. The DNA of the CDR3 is TGTGCCAGCAGCCACAGGGGCAGGAATTCACCCCTCCACTTT. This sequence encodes CASSHRGRNSPLHF.

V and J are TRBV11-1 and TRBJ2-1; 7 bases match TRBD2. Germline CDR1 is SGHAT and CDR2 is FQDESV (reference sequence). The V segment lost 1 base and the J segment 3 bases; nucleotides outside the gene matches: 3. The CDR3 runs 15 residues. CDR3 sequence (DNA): TGTGCCAGCAGCTTAGTGGGGACTAACTACAATGAGCAGTTCTTC. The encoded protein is CASSLVGTNYNEQFF.

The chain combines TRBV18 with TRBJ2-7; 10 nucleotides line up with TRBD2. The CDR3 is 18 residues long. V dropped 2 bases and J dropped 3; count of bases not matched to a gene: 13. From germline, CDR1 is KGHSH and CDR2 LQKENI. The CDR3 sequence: CASSPESGRAVVSYEQYF. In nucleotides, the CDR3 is TGTGCCAGCTCACCAGAGAGCGGGAGGGCCGTTGTTAGCTACGAGCAGTACTTC.

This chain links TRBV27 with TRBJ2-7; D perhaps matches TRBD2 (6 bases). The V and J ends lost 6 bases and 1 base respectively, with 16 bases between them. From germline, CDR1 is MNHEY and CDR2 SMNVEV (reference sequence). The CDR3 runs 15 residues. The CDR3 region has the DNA TGTGCCAGCAGCCCTCGGGGGACGAGGTCCTACGAGCAGTACTTC. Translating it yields CASSPRGTRSYEQYF.